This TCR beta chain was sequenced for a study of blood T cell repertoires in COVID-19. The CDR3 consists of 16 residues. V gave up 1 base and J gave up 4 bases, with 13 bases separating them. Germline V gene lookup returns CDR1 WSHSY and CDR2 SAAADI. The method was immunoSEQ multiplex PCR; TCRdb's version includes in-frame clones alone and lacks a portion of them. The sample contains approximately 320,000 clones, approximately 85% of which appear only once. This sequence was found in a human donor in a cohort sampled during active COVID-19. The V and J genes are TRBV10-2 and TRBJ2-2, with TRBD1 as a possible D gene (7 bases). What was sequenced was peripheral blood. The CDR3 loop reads CASSEFYRGGTGELFF. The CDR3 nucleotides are TGCGCCAGCAGTGAGTTTTACAGGGGAGGCACCGGGGAGCTGTTTTTT.